The 20 T cell receptor beta chains given below trace back to one sample, sequenced in a study of T cell repertoires in cytomegalovirus infection. In TCRdb, the reads were re-called with MiXCR into one record per CDR3 protein. The sample includes 630,000 or so distinct CDR3 sequences, 20% to 30% of them seen just once. The specimen was CD8+ T cells from PBMCs. The source is a human donor in good health (CMV status not recorded). Some clones in this sample may be carry-over from other donors' samples.

This clonotype has ten or more counts. The chain is built from TRBV7-2 and TRBJ2-7; D is uncertain. This CDR3 region has 13 residues. The germline V gene encodes CDR1 SGHTA and CDR2 FQGNSA. Trimming left V 1 base short and J 0 bases short, with 4 bases between. The CDR3 nucleotides are TGTGCCAGCAGCTTAGAAAGCTCCTACGAGCAGTACTTC. Protein product: CASSLESSYEQYF.

There are a few counts of this clonotype. The gene calls are TRBV23-1 and TRBJ2-4; 7 bases map to TRBD1. TRBV23-1 is recorded as an ORF, its role being uncertain. CDR3 size: 14 residues. V lost 11 bases and J lost 2; bases outside the gene matches: 9. Here the CDR3 reads CACHWDSTKNIQYF. CDR3 in DNA: TGCGCCTGCCACTGGGACAGTACCAAAAACATTCAGTACTTC.

This clonotype came up a few times. V and J are TRBV13 and TRBJ2-1; D is unresolved. This CDR3 region has 12 residues. Between the trimmed V and J ends, which lost 1 base and 7 bases, there was a span of 5 bases. Germline V gives CDR1 PRHDT, CDR2 FYEKMQ (reference sequence). This CDR3 is CASSLVKNEQFF. The CDR3 DNA reads as TGTGCCAGCAGCTTAGTTAAAAATGAGCAGTTCTTC.

This clonotype was picked up many times. The gene calls are TRBV7-2 and TRBJ2-3; D is unresolved. CDR3 length: 14 residues. CDR1 and CDR2 (germline): SGHTA, FQGNSA. V gave up 7 bases and J gave up 2 bases, with 13 bases separating them. CDR3: CASTPVDTTDTQYF. The CDR3 DNA is TGTGCCAGCACTCCCGTCGACACCACAGATACGCAGTATTTT.

This clonotype came up once. The chain uses TRBV5-6 and TRBJ1-4, with D maybe TRBD1 (6 bases). The CDR3 length is 14 residues. V was cut by 3 bases and J by 7 bases, with 13 bases left in between. Germline-derived CDR1 and CDR2 are SGHDT and YYEEEE. In nucleotides, the CDR3 is TGTGCCAGCAGCTCACAGGGAGAAGGTGAAAAACTGTTTTTT. Amino acids: CASSSQGEGEKLFF.

This clonotype appeared many times. The V gene is TRBV20-1, the J gene TRBJ2-5, with TRBD2 matching 8 bases. Losses at the gene ends were 0 bases for V and 5 bases for J; bases not matched to a gene: 11. The V gene's germline CDR1 is DFQATT and CDR2 SNEGSKA (reference sequence). This CDR3 spans 16 amino acids. CDR3 protein: CSARDLESGGWETQYF. The CDR3 nucleotides read TGCAGTGCTAGAGATCTTGAAAGCGGGGGATGGGAGACCCAGTACTTC.

This clonotype was detected a few times. V is TRBV5-1 and J is TRBJ2-5; 10 bases line up with TRBD2. The CDR3 covers 16 residues. Trimming took 1 base from V and 5 from J; bases not matched to a gene: 8. Germline lookup yields CDR1 SGHRS and CDR2 YFSETQ. The CDR3: CASSLTVAGGKETQYF. As DNA, the CDR3 is TGCGCCAGCAGCTTGACGGTAGCGGGGGGTAAGGAGACCCAGTACTTC. The variable domain in full, with the rest retrieved from reference TRBV5-1 and TRBJ2-5, is KAGVTQTPRYLIKTRGQQVTLSCSPISGHRSVSWYQQTPGQGLQFLFEYFSETQRNKGNFPGRFSGRQFSNSRSEMNVSTLELGDSALYLCASSLTVAGGKETQYFGPGTRLLVL.

V gene TRBV6-5 combines with J gene TRBJ1-2, with D perhaps TRBD1 (6 bases). This CDR3 comprises 13 residues. The germline gives CDR1 MNHEY, CDR2 SVGAGI. With 0 bases removed from V and 8 bases from J, the gap between germline ends came to 10 bases. The CDR3 DNA follows: TGTGCCAGCAGTTACTCGAACAGGGACGGCTACACCTTC. It codes for CASSYSNRDGYTF.

This clonotype was counted many times. The chain has TRBV29-1 and TRBJ1-2; possibly TRBD1 for D (6 bases). The CDR3 has 13 residues. Germline loops: CDR1 SQVTM, CDR2 ANQGSEA. DNA for the CDR3: TGCAGTTCCGAAGGGGGAAGGATTGAGGGCTACACCTTC. It yields the protein CSSEGGRIEGYTF.

This clonotype appeared many times. The chain joins TRBV7-9 to TRBJ2-7, with 7 nucleotides matching TRBD1. Germline CDR1 SEHNR, CDR2 FQNEAQ (reference sequence). Losses at the gene ends were 6 bases for V and 4 bases for J; bases not matched to a gene: 6. The CDR3 runs to 13 residues. CDR3 amino acids: CASSHRDSYEQYV. The CDR3 nucleotides are TGTGCCAGCAGTCATCGGGACAGTTACGAGCAGTACGTC.

Remarks on this clonotype: A read error may account for a junction end that differs from germline. V gene TRBV24-1 combines with J gene TRBJ2-1; D ambiguous. Germline lookup yields CDR1 KGHDR and CDR2 SFDVKD. The CDR3 is 16 amino acids. The CDR3 DNA is TGTGCCACCGGTGATTTGAGGACGGTGAATGGCAATGAGCAGTTCTTC. Translated: CATGDLRTVNGNEQFF.

CDR3 sequence: CASSLGSWGETQYF. The CDR3 DNA sequence: TGTGCCAGCAGTCTCGGGTCTTGGGGGGAGACCCAGTACTTC. V usage is TRBV27 and J usage is TRBJ2-5; D may correspond to TRBD1 or TRBD2 (5 bases each). CDR1 is MNHEY, CDR2 SMNVEV, per germline (reference sequence). The CDR3 sequence is 14 residues long. The V end lost 5 bases, the J end lost 5 bases, and 15 bases lay between the germline ends.

This clonotype was seen only a few times. Germline is not matched at one junction end, which may reflect a read error. V and J are TRBV29-1 and TRBJ2-5; D call uncertain. CDR3 length: 12 residues. CDR1 and CDR2 (germline): SQVTM, ANQGSEA. CDR3 residues: CSAPGPEEAQYF. The DNA of the CDR3 is TGCAGCGCTCCGGGCCCAGAAGAGGCCCAGTACTTC.

The chain is built from TRBV28 and TRBJ1-5; D is ambiguous. CDR3 size: 13 residues. Per the germline V gene, CDR1 is MDHEN and CDR2 is SYDVKM. V was clipped by 7 bases and J by 7 bases, with 14 bases between them. CDR3 DNA: TGTGCCAGCAATCCACTCCCGTGGCAGCCCCAGCATTTT. It translates to CASNPLPWQPQHF. Filled out from reference TRBV28 and TRBJ1-5, the complete variable domain reads DVKVTQSSRYLVKRTGEKVFLECVQDMDHENMFWYRQDPGLGLRLIYFSYDVKMKEKGDIPEGYSVSREKKERFSLILESASTNQTSMYLCASNPLPWQPQHFGDGTRLSIL.

This clonotype was seen repeatedly, ten times or more. The chain links TRBV19 to TRBJ1-5; TRBD1 matches at 7 bases. V was clipped by 8 bases and J by 7 bases; unmatched bases: 8. Germline V lookup: CDR1 LNHDA, CDR2 SQIVND (reference sequence). The CDR3 is 13 amino acids. The CDR3 is CASGDRVGQPQHF. The CDR3 DNA reads TGTGCCAGTGGAGACAGGGTTGGGCAGCCCCAGCATTTT.

V gene TRBV19 combines with J gene TRBJ2-6, with TRBD1 matching over 10 bases. J was trimmed by 3 bases and V by 7 bases; bases with no gene match: 9. CDR1 is LNHDA and CDR2 is SQIVND in the germline V gene (reference sequence). CDR3 length: 17 residues. The CDR3 region has the DNA TGTGCCAGTATTCAATACGGGGACAGGGGTGGGGCCAACGTCCTGACTTTC. Translating gives CASIQYGDRGGANVLTF.

V gene TRBV25-1 combines with J gene TRBJ2-3, with TRBD2 as a possible D gene (7 bases). The CDR3 loop spans 18 amino acids. V was trimmed by 0 bases and J by 3 bases, leaving 19 bases between them. Germline assignment: CDR1 MGHDK and CDR2 SYGVNS. In DNA form, the CDR3 reads TGTGCCAGCAGTGAATACCTTAATCGGGGGGCCCAGACAGATACGCAGTATTTT. Amino acid sequence: CASSEYLNRGAQTDTQYF.

Only a few counts were recorded for this clonotype. CDR3 nucleotide sequence: TGCGCCAGCAGCCAAGAATTTGACAGGGGAGTCGGGGAGCTGTTTTTT. It encodes CASSQEFDRGVGELFF. The chain couples TRBV4-3 to TRBJ2-2, with 8 nucleotides matching TRBD1. The CDR3 is 16 amino acids. V trimming: 0 bases; J trimming: 7 bases; junction bases outside the gene matches: 7. CDR1 and CDR2 from the germline V gene are LGHNA and YSLEER.

In regard to this clonotype: One end of the junction varies from germline; a read error may be responsible. This chain links TRBV5-8 with TRBJ2-1; D is possibly TRBD1 (5 bases). This CDR3 is built from 15 residues. Germline CDR1 is SGHTS and CDR2 is YDEGEE. The CDR3, as DNA: TGTGCCAGCACCTTGGGGCACTACTTCTACAATGAGCAGTTCTTC. Translated: CASTLGHYFYNEQFF.

CDR3 sequence (DNA): TGTGCCAGCAGTGGGGACTCTGGAAACACCATATATTTT. Its protein is CASSGDSGNTIYF. This chain connects TRBV11-3 to TRBJ1-3, with D unresolved. Trimming stripped 6 bases from V and 0 bases from J, with 6 bases between. The CDR3 contains 13 residues. The germline V gene encodes CDR1 SGHNT and CDR2 YENEEA.